The sequence of this T cell receptor (beta chain) was determined in a study of CD8 T cells in ankylosing spondylitis. With molecular barcodes, quantitative 5'-RACE was used to make the TCR beta libraries. A single record per CDR3 protein comes from TCRdb applying MiXCR to the 5' RACE reads. Of 350,000 or so distinct CDR3 sequences listed, 7.5% to 9% are singletons. On this clonotype: Its cognate antigen is unknown.

Looked up from germline, CDR1 is SGHAT and CDR2 is FQDESV (reference sequence). The germline V and J ends were trimmed by 4 bases and 2 bases, with 18 bases remaining between them. CDR3 length: 16 residues. Study-level results: Past research had described some motif variants in reactive arthritis synovial fluid and blood. Clones tied to disease were said to be significantly enriched in matched ankylosing spondylitis synovial fluid. CD8+ by phenotype, disease-linked clones were relatively rare in peripheral blood. Among TCR beta sequences, a motif of roughly 8 highly homologous variants appeared characteristic of ankylosing spondylitis blood.

The gene calls are TRBV11-1 and TRBJ2-7, with a tentative D call TRBD1 (6 bases). The sample was blood, either unsorted or a sorted T cell fraction (not recorded which). The sequence was obtained from a male donor with ankylosing spondylitis. CDR3 DNA sequence: TGTGCCAGCAGCTCGGACAGCCTTATCTCTCCCTACGAGCAGTACTTC. This gives the protein CASSSDSLISPYEQYF.